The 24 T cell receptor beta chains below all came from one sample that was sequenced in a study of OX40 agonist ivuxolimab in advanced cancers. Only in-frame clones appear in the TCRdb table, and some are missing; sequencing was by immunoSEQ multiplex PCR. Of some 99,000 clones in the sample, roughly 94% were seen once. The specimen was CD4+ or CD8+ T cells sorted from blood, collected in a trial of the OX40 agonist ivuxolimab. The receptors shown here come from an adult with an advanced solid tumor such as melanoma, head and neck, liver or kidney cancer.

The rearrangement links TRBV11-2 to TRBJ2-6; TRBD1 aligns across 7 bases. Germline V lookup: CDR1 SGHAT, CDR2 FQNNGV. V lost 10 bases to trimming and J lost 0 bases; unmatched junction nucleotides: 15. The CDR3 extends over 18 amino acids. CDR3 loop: CATQTGFLALSGANVLTF. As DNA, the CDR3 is TGTGCCACTCAGACAGGGTTTCTGGCCCTCTCTGGGGCCAACGTCCTGACTTTC. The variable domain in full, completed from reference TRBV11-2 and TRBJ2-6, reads EAGVAQSPRYKIIEKRQSVAFWCNPISGHATLYWYQQILGQGPKLLIQFQNNGVVDDSQLPKDRFSAERLKGVDSTLKIQPAKLEDSAVYLCATQTGFLALSGANVLTFGAGSRLTVL.

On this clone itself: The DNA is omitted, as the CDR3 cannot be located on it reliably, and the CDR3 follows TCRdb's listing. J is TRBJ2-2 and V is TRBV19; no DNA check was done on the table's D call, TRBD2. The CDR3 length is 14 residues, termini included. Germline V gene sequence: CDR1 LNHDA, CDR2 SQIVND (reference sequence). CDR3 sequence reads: CASTSGSNTGELFF.

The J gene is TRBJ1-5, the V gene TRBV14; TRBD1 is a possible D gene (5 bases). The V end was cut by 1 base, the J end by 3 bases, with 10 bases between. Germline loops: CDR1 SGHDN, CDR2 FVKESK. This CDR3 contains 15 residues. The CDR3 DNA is TGTGCCAGCAGCCAAGGGCAGGGCTACAATCAGCCCCAGCATTTT. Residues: CASSQGQGYNQPQHF.

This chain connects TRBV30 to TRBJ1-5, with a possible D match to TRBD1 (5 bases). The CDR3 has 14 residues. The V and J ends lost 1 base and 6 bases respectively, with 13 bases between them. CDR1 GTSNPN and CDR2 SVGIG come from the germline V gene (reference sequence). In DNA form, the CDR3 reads TGTGCCTGGAGTGCCGGGGCAAGGGGTCAGCCCCAGCATTTT. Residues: CAWSAGARGQPQHF.

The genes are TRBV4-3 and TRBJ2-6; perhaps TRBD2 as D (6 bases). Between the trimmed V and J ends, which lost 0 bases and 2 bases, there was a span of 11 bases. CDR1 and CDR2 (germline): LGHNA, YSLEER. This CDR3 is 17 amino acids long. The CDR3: CASSQDLWRAGANVLTF. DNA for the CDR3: TGCGCCAGCAGCCAAGATCTCTGGAGGGCTGGGGCCAACGTCCTGACTTTC.

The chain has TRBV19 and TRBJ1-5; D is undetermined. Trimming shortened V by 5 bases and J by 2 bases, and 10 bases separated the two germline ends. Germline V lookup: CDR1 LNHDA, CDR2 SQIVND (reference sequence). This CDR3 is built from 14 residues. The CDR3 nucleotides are TGTGCCAGTAGTGAACAGAGGGGCAATCAGCCCCAGCATTTT. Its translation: CASSEQRGNQPQHF.

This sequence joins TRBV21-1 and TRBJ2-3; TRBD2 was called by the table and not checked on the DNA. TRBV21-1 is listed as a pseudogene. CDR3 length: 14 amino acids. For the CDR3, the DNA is TGTGCCAGCAGCGGGGGGGTCGTGTCAGATACGCAGTATTTT. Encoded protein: CASSGGVVSDTQYF.

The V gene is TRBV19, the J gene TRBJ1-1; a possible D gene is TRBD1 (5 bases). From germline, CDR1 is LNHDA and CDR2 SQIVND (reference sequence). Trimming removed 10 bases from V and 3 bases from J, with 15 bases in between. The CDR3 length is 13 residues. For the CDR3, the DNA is TGTGCCACAGGGCGGGTCGGGGACACTGAAGCTTTCTTT. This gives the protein CATGRVGDTEAFF. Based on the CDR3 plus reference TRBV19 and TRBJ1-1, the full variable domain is DGGITQSPKYLFRKEGQNVTLSCEQNLNHDAMYWYRQDPGQGLRLIYYSQIVNDFQKGDIAEGYSVSREKKESFPLTVTSAQKNPTAFYLCATGRVGDTEAFFGQGTRLTVV.

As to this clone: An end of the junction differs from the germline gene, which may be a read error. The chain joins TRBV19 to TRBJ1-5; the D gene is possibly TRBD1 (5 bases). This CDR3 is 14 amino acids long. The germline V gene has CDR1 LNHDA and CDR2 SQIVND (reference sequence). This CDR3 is CASSNGGSNQPQHF. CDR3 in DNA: TGTGCCAGCAGTAACGGGGGGAGCAATCAGCCCCAGCATTTT.

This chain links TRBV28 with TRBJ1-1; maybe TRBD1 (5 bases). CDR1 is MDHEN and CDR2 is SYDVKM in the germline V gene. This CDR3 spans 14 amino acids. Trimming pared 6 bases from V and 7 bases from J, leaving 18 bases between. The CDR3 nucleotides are TGTGCCAGCAGCCTTCGACCCAGCGGGGGTGAAGCTTTCTTT. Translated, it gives CASSLRPSGGEAFF.

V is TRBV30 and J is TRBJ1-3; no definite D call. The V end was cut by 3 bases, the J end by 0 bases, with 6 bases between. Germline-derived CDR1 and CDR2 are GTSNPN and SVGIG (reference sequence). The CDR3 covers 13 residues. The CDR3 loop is CAWSAVSGNTIYF. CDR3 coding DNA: TGTGCCTGGAGCGCAGTCTCTGGAAACACCATATATTTT.

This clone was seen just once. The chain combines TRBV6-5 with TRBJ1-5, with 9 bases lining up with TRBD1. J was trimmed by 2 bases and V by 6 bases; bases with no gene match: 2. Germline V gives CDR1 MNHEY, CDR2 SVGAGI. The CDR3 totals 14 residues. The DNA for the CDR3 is TGTGCCAGCAGCCGGGACAGGGGCAATCAGCCCCAGCATTTT. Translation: CASSRDRGNQPQHF.

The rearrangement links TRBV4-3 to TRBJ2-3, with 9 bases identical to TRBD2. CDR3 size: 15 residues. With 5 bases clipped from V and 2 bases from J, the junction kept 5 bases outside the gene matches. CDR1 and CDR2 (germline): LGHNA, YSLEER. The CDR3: CASSGSGGITDTQYF. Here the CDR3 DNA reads TGCGCCAGCAGCGGTAGCGGGGGCATCACAGATACGCAGTATTTT.

CDR3 amino acids: CASSSRLAGTQETQYF. As DNA, the CDR3 is TGTGCCAGCAGCTCCCGACTAGCGGGTACACAAGAGACCCAGTACTTC. The V call is TRBV9, the J call TRBJ2-5; 10 bases are shared with TRBD2. This CDR3 spans 16 amino acids. Germline CDR1 is SGDLS and CDR2 is YYNGEE. V lost 4 bases to trimming and J lost 2 bases; unmatched junction nucleotides: 8.

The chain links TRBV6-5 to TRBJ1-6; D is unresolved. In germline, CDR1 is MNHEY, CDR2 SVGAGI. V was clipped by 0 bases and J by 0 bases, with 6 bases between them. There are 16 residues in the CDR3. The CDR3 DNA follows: TGTGCCAGCAGTTACTCGAGCAGCTCCTATAATTCACCCCTCCACTTT. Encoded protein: CASSYSSSSYNSPLHF.

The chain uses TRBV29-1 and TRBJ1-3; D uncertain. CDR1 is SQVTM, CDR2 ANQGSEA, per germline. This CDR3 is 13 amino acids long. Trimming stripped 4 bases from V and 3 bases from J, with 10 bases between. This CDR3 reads CSVGLTRGNTIYF. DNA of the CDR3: TGCAGCGTTGGTTTGACCCGTGGAAACACCATATATTTT.

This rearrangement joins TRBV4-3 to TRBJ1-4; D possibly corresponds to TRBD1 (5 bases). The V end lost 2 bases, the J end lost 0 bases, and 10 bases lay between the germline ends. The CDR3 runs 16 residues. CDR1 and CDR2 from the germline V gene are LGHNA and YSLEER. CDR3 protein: CASSQQGDATNEKLFF. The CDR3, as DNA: TGCGCCAGCAGCCAACAAGGGGACGCAACTAATGAAAAACTGTTTTTT.

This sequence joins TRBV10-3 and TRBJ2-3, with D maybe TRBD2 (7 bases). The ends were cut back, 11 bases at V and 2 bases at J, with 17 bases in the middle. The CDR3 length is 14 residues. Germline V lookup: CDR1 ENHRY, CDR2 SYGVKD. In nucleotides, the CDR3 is TGTGCCGCCTATAGGGGGGGCAACACAGATACGCAGTATTTT. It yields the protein CAAYRGGNTDTQYF.

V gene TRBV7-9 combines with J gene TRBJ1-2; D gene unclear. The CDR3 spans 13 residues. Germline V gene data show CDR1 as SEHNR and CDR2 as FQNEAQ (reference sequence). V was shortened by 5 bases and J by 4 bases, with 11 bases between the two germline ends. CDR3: CASSLQRAYGYTF. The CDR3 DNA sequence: TGTGCCAGCAGCCTCCAGAGGGCCTATGGCTACACCTTC. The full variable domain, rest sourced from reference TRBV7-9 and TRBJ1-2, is DTGVSQNPRHKITKRGQNVTFRCDPISEHNRLYWYRQTLGQGPEFLTYFQNEAQLEKSRLLSDRFSAERPKGSFSTLEIQRTEQGDSAMYLCASSLQRAYGYTFGSGTRLTVV.

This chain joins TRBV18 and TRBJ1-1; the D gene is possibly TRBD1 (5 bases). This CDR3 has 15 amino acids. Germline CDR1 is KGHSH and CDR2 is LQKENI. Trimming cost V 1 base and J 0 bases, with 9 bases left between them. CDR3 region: CASSPRDRLNTEAFF. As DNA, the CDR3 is TGTGCCAGCTCACCACGGGACCGCCTGAACACTGAAGCTTTCTTT.

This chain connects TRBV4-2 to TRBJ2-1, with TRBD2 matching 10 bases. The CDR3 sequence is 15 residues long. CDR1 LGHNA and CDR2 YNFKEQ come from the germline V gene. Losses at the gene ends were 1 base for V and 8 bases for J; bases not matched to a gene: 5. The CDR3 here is CASSQVSGGDYEQFF. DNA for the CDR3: TGTGCCAGCAGCCAAGTAAGCGGGGGGGACTATGAGCAGTTCTTC.

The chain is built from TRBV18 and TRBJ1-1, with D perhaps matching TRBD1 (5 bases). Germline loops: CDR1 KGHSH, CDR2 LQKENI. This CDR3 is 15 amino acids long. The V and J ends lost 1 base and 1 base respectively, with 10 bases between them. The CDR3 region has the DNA TGTGCCAGCTCACCACAGGAGCAGGGGAACACTGAAGCTTTCTTT. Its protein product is CASSPQEQGNTEAFF.

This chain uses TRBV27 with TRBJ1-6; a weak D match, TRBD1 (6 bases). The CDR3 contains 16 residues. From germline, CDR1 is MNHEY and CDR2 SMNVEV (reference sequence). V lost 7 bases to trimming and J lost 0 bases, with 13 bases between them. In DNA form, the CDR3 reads TGTGCCAGCACCCCCACAGGGAGCTCCTATAATTCACCCCTCCACTTT. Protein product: CASTPTGSSYNSPLHF.

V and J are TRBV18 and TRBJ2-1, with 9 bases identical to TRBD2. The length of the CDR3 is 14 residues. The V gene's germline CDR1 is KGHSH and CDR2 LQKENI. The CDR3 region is CAASGLAGFNEQFF. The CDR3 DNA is TGTGCAGCCTCGGGGCTAGCGGGATTCAATGAGCAGTTCTTC.